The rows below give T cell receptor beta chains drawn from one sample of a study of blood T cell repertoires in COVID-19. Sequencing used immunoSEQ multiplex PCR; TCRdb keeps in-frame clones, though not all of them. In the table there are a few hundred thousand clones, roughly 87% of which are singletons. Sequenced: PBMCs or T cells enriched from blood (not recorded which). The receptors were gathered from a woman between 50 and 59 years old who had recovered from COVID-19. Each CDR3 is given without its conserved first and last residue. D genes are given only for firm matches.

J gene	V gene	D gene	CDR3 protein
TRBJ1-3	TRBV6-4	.	ARPHGVPGNTIY
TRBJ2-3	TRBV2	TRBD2	ASRGWTSGRTQY
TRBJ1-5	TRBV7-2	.	ASSLEGFQPQH
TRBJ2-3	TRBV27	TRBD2	ASSLGRGVTDTQY
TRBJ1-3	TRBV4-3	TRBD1	ASSRGTDSGNTIY
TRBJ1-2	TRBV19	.	ASSPVAGWWYGYT
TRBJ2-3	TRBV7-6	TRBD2	ASSPGLAGADGTQY
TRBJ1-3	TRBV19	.	ASIPQYSGNTIY
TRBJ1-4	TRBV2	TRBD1	ASSDLTGRNEKLF
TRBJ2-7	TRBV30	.	AWGQNYEQY
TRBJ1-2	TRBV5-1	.	ASSWDTPSDYT
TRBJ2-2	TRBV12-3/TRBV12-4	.	ASSLRLPGELF
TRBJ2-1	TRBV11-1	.	ASSQNNEQF
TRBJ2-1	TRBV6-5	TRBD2	ASSSYLAGGYNEQF
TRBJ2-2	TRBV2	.	ARGGAVSNTGELF
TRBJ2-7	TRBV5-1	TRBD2	ASSLAGLAGALREQY
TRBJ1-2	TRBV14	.	ASSRFFGVNYGYT
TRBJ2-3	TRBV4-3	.	ASSQDVIPPTDTQY
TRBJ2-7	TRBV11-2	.	ASTRVGGTSYEQY
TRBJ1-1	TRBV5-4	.	ASSLEGGMNTEAF